The rows below give T cell receptor beta chains drawn from one sample of a study of T-cell memory formation after mild COVID-19. TCRdb called the 5' RACE reads again in MiXCR, with one record for every CDR3 protein. The sample consists of 250,000 to 350,000 distinct CDR3 sequences, around 15% of them appearing once. The sample consisted of PBMCs or a T cell subset sorted from them (not recorded which). These receptors all stem from a man between 18 and 29 years old who had mild COVID-19 (a few samples of this study predate the infection). Cell type and time point are not known. The CDR3 runs from the conserved cysteine through the conserved F or W. The D gene is left open where the match is weak. Size is omitted from some rows. Given values are once, few, many or a class for expanded clones.

TRBV7-9	few	-	TRBJ2-5	TGTGCCAGCACCTGGGGGAGCCAAGAGACCCAGTACTTC	CASTWGSQETQYF
TRBV6-5	few	TRBD1	TRBJ1-1	TGTGCCAGCAGTTACTGGAAGGGACAGGGGACTGAAGCTTTCTTT	CASSYWKGQGTEAFF
TRBV12-5	-	TRBD1	TRBJ1-1	TGTGCTAGTGGTCAACTGGACAGGTTAGGTGGGGCGAACACTGAAGCTTTCTTT	CASGQLDRLGGANTEAFF
TRBV6-2/TRBV6-3	-	-	TRBJ2-2	TGTGCCAGCAGTCCCCCCGGGTCCGGGGAGCTGTTTTTT	CASSPPGSGELFF
TRBV18	-	-	TRBJ2-7	TGTGCCAGCTCACTAAATCCGGGGGACGAGCAGTACTTC	CASSLNPGDEQYF
TRBV5-1	many	TRBD1	TRBJ2-5	TGCGCCAGCAGCGTGGGACAGGGGAGCGAGACCCAGTACTTC	CASSVGQGSETQYF
TRBV7-3	-	-	TRBJ1-6	TGTGCCAGCAGCTTAGGTGTGTCAGCGAATTCACCCCTCCACTTT	CASSLGVSANSPLHF
TRBV20-1	once	TRBD1	TRBJ1-2	TGCAGTGCTGGGGGGGCAGGGGGCGCCGACTATGGCTACACCTTC	CSAGGAGGADYGYTF
TRBV2	-	-	TRBJ2-3	TGTGCCACCAAGCGAACGGCATCTCAAGGGACAGATACGCAGTATTTT	CATKRTASQGTDTQYF
TRBV27	-	TRBD2	TRBJ2-7	TGTGCCAGCAGTTTATCGACTAGCCAATTGTACGAGCAGTACTTC	CASSLSTSQLYEQYF
TRBV12-3/TRBV12-4	once	TRBD2	TRBJ2-3	TGTGCCAGCAGTTTACTAGCGGGGGTTAGTGATACGCAGTATTTT	CASSLLAGVSDTQYF
TRBV7-7	-	-	TRBJ2-5	TGTGCTAGCAGCCGAGGACTATCCGCTGGGGGAGAGACCCAGTACTTC	CASSRGLSAGGETQYF
TRBV12-3/TRBV12-4	many	-	TRBJ2-3	TGTGCCAGCAGTTTAGGGGGCACTTTAAATACGCAGTATTTT	CASSLGGTLNTQYF
TRBV4-2	few	-	TRBJ1-2	TGTGCCAGCAGCCAAGTTGAACAGGGTAACTATGGCTACACCTTC	CASSQVEQGNYGYTF
TRBV19	-	TRBD1	TRBJ1-5	TGTGCCAGTAGCCTTATCTTAACGGGACAGGGGAACAATCAGCCCCAGCATTTT	CASSLILTGQGNNQPQHF
TRBV5-1	few	-	TRBJ1-2	TGCGCCAGCAGCTTGGAGGGAAGAAGCGGGGGTGGCTACACCTTC	CASSLEGRSGGGYTF
TRBV7-2	-	-	TRBJ1-5	TGTGCCAGCAGCTTAGGTCGGGGGTTGGGTCAGCCCCAGCATTTT	CASSLGRGLGQPQHF
TRBV4-2	few	TRBD2	TRBJ2-1	TGTGCCAGCGGGGAGCGGGGACCGAACAATGAGCAGTTCTTC	CASGERGPNNEQFF
TRBV18	-	-	TRBJ1-4	TGTGCCAGCTCACCACCAGGGGCAGGGGCGTTTGAAAAACTGTTTTTT	CASSPPGAGAFEKLFF
TRBV6-6	-	-	TRBJ2-4	TGTGCCAGCACCGGAGACCGAGGGGCCAAAAACATTCAGTACTTC	CASTGDRGAKNIQYF
TRBV7-2	many	TRBD2	TRBJ2-5	TGTGCCAGCAGCGCCGTGGGAGGGGTTAGCCAAGAGACCCAGTACTTC	CASSAVGGVSQETQYF
TRBV5-1	few	TRBD1	TRBJ2-2	TGCGCCAGCAGCTTCGACAGGGTTTTGACCGGGGAGCTGTTTTTT	CASSFDRVLTGELFF
TRBV7-3	few	TRBD2	TRBJ2-7	TGTGCCAGCAGCCCCACGGGGACTAGCGGGCACTACGAGCAGTACTTC	CASSPTGTSGHYEQYF
TRBV28	-	TRBD1	TRBJ1-2	TGTGCCAGCACCTTGACAGGGGTTTATGGCTACACCTTC	CASTLTGVYGYTF
TRBV3-1	-	TRBD2	TRBJ2-5	TGTGCCAGCAGCCCAGCAAGCGGGGGGGCGAAGACCCAGTACTTC	CASSPASGGAKTQYF
TRBV5-1	many	-	TRBJ2-1	TGCGCCAGCAGCCCGGACAGAGCGGGCGAGCAGTTCTTC	CASSPDRAGEQFF
TRBV5-5	-	-	TRBJ2-3	TGTGCCAGCAGCTGGCGCGAAGGGGGGGGCACAGATACGCAGTATTTT	CASSWREGGGTDTQYF
TRBV7-8	-	-	TRBJ2-4	TGTGCCAGCAGCCTGACCAAAATCTTACTAGCCAAAAACATTCAGTACTTC	CASSLTKILLAKNIQYF
TRBV11-2	-	-	TRBJ1-1	TGTGCCAGCAGCTTACTTGACGCGAAACCTTTCTTT	CASSLLDAKPFF
TRBV28	-	-	TRBJ1-4	TGTGCCAGCAGTCCGTATGAAAAACTGTTTTTT	CASSPYEKLFF
TRBV18	-	TRBD2	TRBJ2-3	TGTGCCAGCTCACCCCCACGGGCCGGGGGGGCAGATACGCAGTATTTT	CASSPPRAGGADTQYF
TRBV6-2/TRBV6-3	-	TRBD1	TRBJ2-7	TGTGCCAGCAGTTTTCCTCTGGGGGACAGCTCCTACGAGCAGTACTTC	CASSFPLGDSSYEQYF
TRBV2	-	-	TRBJ2-1	TGTGCCAGCAGTGAAAGGGCCCCTGGAAATGAGCAGTTCTTC	CASSERAPGNEQFF
TRBV29-1	many	TRBD2	TRBJ2-3	TGCAGCGTTAGGCGGGGGGGCACAGATACGCAGTATTTT	CSVRRGGTDTQYF
TRBV18	-	-	TRBJ1-2	TGTGCCAGCTCACCACCGGAAAGTGGCTACACCTTC	CASSPPESGYTF
TRBV9	few	TRBD1	TRBJ1-5	TGTGCCAGCAGCGTTGGGGGAGGGACAGGTCAGCCCCAGCATTTT	CASSVGGGTGQPQHF
TRBV6-6	-	-	TRBJ2-6	TGTGCCAGCAGTTACTATGGGGGCTCTGGGGCCAACGTCCTGACTTTC	CASSYYGGSGANVLTF
TRBV10-2	-	-	TRBJ2-1	TGCGCCAGCCTAGCCGGGTGGGTGCAGTTCTTC	CASLAGWVQFF
TRBV5-1	many	TRBD2	TRBJ2-3	TGCGCCAGCAGAGCGGGGGCCGCTAGCACAGATACGCAGTATTTT	CASRAGAASTDTQYF
TRBV7-2	many	TRBD1	TRBJ1-5	TGTGCCAGCAGTCTCCGACAGGGGGATCAGCCCCAGCATTTT	CASSLRQGDQPQHF
TRBV11-3	-	TRBD2	TRBJ2-1	TGTGCCAGCAGCTGGGGGGGTTTTTTGAATGAGCAGTTCTTC	CASSWGGFLNEQFF
TRBV19	-	-	TRBJ2-7	TGTGCCAGTAGAATACTTCCGGGGGCGGCCGAGCAGTACTTC	CASRILPGAAEQYF
TRBV12-3/TRBV12-4	-	-	TRBJ1-6	TGTGCCAGCAGAACGGACCTAAAGAATTCACCCCTCCACTTT	CASRTDLKNSPLHF
TRBV19	-	-	TRBJ2-7	TGTGCCAGTAGTATATCCAGAGTCTACGAGCAGTACTTC	CASSISRVYEQYF
TRBV6-5	-	TRBD1	TRBJ1-5	TGTGCCAGCCGATTGACAGGGGGCGCGAGCCAGCCCCAGCATTTT	CASRLTGGASQPQHF
TRBV11-1	few	-	TRBJ2-5	TGTGCCAGCAGCTCCGAGCGGACTCAAGAGACCCAGTACTTC	CASSSERTQETQYF
TRBV12-3/TRBV12-4	-	TRBD1	TRBJ2-5	TGTGCCAGCAGTAGAACCGGGACAGGGAGGGAGACCCAGTACTTC	CASSRTGTGRETQYF
TRBV6-5	-	TRBD1	TRBJ2-3	TGTGCCAGCAGTTACCGGGACAGCCCCACAGATACGCAGTATTTT	CASSYRDSPTDTQYF
TRBV5-1	-	TRBD1	TRBJ2-3	TGCGCCAGCAGCTTGACAGGGGGCTTACCTAGCACAGATACGCAGTATTTT	CASSLTGGLPSTDTQYF
TRBV7-2	-	-	TRBJ1-6	TGTGCCAGCAGCTTAGGGCCGGGGGGCCCAGATAATTCACCCCTCCACTTT	CASSLGPGGPDNSPLHF
TRBV7-9	few	-	TRBJ1-1	TGTGCCTGCAAAGGGGCCCCCTCTGCAACTGAAGCTTTCTTT	CACKGAPSATEAFF
TRBV4-2	few	-	TRBJ1-2	TGTGCCAGCAGCCATGAACTTAGGGGAGGTGATGGCTACACCTTC	CASSHELRGGDGYTF